Below, one T cell receptor (beta chain) is given with its context. What it binds is not known. This sample is part of a study of shared clonotypes between healthy human individuals. Naive CD8 isolation took CD45RO-negative cells positively selected for CCR7 and excluded terminally differentiated effector memory CD45RA+ cells. This table comes from immunoSEQ multiplex PCR, and its TCRdb copy is limited to in-frame clones, with some not included. The sample carries approximately 1.9 million clones, roughly 93% recorded once. CDR1 is MDHEN, CDR2 SYDVKM, per germline. CDR3 length: 14 residues. Unmatched junction bases numbered 5, after V lost 6 bases and J lost 3 bases. Study-wide findings and caveats: Estimated richness was generally greater in naive than memory subsets.

V gene TRBV28 combines with J gene TRBJ1-5; TRBD1 agrees at 7 bases. The material sequenced was naive CD8+ T cells from PBMCs. The receptor was isolated from a man in his late teens or twenties in good health. Some clones in this sample may be carry-over from other donors' samples. CDR3 sequence reads: CASSSGGVNQPQHF. In DNA, the CDR3 is TGTGCCAGCAGCTCAGGGGGGGTCAATCAGCCCCAGCATTTT.